These T cell receptor beta chains were read from a single sample in a study of blood T cell repertoires in COVID-19. Sequenced by immunoSEQ multiplex PCR; TCRdb stores in-frame clones only, minus some. This table holds some 490,000 clones, 70% to 90% found once. Sequencing input: peripheral blood. These receptors all come from a human donor in a cohort sampled during active COVID-19. The CDR3 runs from the conserved cysteine through the conserved F or W. A D gene is named only where the DNA matches it firmly. Rows give clone size only sometimes, using once, few, many, or a class for an expanded clone.

DNA: TGTGCTAGTGGTTTCTTGACAGGGAACTATGGCTACACCTTC
CDR3: CASGFLTGNYGYTF
size: NA
V: TRBV12-5
D: TRBD1
length: 14
J: TRBJ1-2

DNA: TGTGCCAGCAGCTTCGGTGGGGAGCTGTTTTTT
CDR3: CASSFGGELFF
size: NA
V: TRBV7-3
D: NA
length: 11
J: TRBJ2-2

DNA: TGTGCCAGCAGCTTAGCGGGGCCGTTGGTCTCTGGAAACACCATATATTTT
CDR3: CASSLAGPLVSGNTIYF
size: NA
V: TRBV7-2
D: NA
length: 17
J: TRBJ1-3

DNA: TGTGCCAGCTCTAATCCGTCCCAGGGGGACTATGGCTACACCTTC
CDR3: CASSNPSQGDYGYTF
size: NA
V: TRBV18
D: TRBD1
length: 15
J: TRBJ1-2

DNA: TGTGCCAGCTCACTTGAAGCAGGGGGAAAGGATGGCTACACCTTC
CDR3: CASSLEAGGKDGYTF
size: NA
V: TRBV18
D: TRBD1
length: 15
J: TRBJ1-2

DNA: TGTGCCAGCAGCTTATCAACAGGGGGCTACGAGCAGTACTTC
CDR3: CASSLSTGGYEQYF
size: NA
V: TRBV7-9
D: TRBD1
length: 14
J: TRBJ2-7

DNA: TGTGCCAGCAGCTTAGGACTCGTCCCTAGCGGGATTATAGGTGAGCAGTTCTTC
CDR3: CASSLGLVPSGIIGEQFF
size: NA
V: TRBV7-3
D: TRBD2
length: 18
J: TRBJ2-1

DNA: TGTGCCAGCAGCCTTCAGGGGACCGACTATGGCTACACCTTC
CDR3: CASSLQGTDYGYTF
size: NA
V: TRBV7-2
D: NA
length: 14
J: TRBJ1-2

DNA: TGTGCCAGCAGCTTAGGGGGGGGCCTAAAGGAAAAACTGTTTTTT
CDR3: CASSLGGGLKEKLFF
size: NA
V: TRBV7-2
D: NA
length: 15
J: TRBJ1-4

DNA: TGTGCCACCAGGGCGAGTAGCGGAGGCAACGAGCAGTACTTC
CDR3: CATRASSGGNEQYF
size: NA
V: TRBV2
D: NA
length: 14
J: TRBJ2-7

DNA: TGTGCCAGCAGCTCCCCCGCTAGCCCGAGAACGGGTCATGAGCAGTTCTTC
CDR3: CASSSPASPRTGHEQFF
size: once
V: TRBV11-2
D: NA
length: 17
J: TRBJ2-1

DNA: TGTGCCAGCAGTTACTTTCGAGACAGCTACGAGCAGTACTTC
CDR3: CASSYFRDSYEQYF
size: NA
V: TRBV6-5
D: NA
length: 14
J: TRBJ2-7

DNA: TGTGCCAGCAGCTTAGGTGGGGGAGGGACTGAAGCTTTCTTT
CDR3: CASSLGGGGTEAFF
size: NA
V: TRBV7-9
D: NA
length: 14
J: TRBJ1-1

DNA: TGCGCCAGCAGCCAAGAGGGCCAGGCCTTCTCCCAAGAACTGTTTTTT
CDR3: CASSQEGQAFSQELFF
size: NA
V: TRBV4-3
D: NA
length: 16
J: TRBJ1-4

DNA: TGTGCCAGCAGTGCAGGGACATCTATAGGTCAGCCCCAGCATTTT
CDR3: CASSAGTSIGQPQHF
size: NA
V: TRBV2
D: NA
length: 15
J: TRBJ1-5

DNA: TGCAGCGTTCTCTGGACAGGGAGGTATGGCTACACCTTC
CDR3: CSVLWTGRYGYTF
size: NA
V: TRBV29-1
D: TRBD1
length: 13
J: TRBJ1-2

DNA: TGCGCCAGCAGCCAACGCCGAGAGAACACTGAAGCTTTCTTT
CDR3: CASSQRRENTEAFF
size: NA
V: TRBV4-1
D: NA
length: 14
J: TRBJ1-1

DNA: TGTGCCAGCAGCTTAGAGAGGGCCGGGGAGCTGTTTTTT
CDR3: CASSLERAGELFF
size: NA
V: TRBV11-3
D: NA
length: 13
J: TRBJ2-2

DNA: TGTGCCAGCAGTTCAAGGACTAGCGCCTCCTACAATGAGCAGTTCTTC
CDR3: CASSSRTSASYNEQFF
size: NA
V: TRBV6-5
D: TRBD2
length: 16
J: TRBJ2-1

DNA: TGTGCCAGCAGCTTGACGGTAAACACCGGGGAGCTGTTTTTT
CDR3: CASSLTVNTGELFF
size: NA
V: TRBV5-4
D: NA
length: 14
J: TRBJ2-2

DNA: TGTGCCAGCCAACTAGCGGGAGGGCGTGGAGATACGCAGTATTTT
CDR3: CASQLAGGRGDTQYF
size: NA
V: TRBV30
D: TRBD2
length: 15
J: TRBJ2-3

DNA: TGTGCCAGCAGTGCAGGGCAGGGCTACACCATATATTTT
CDR3: CASSAGQGYTIYF
size: NA
V: TRBV25-1
D: NA
length: 13
J: TRBJ1-3

DNA: TGTGCCAGCAGTGAGTACTTGAGCAACACTGAAGCTTTCTTT
CDR3: CASSEYLSNTEAFF
size: NA
V: TRBV6-1
D: NA
length: 14
J: TRBJ1-1

DNA: TGTGCTAGCAGCTTCCGCCGGGACAGCTCCTACGAGCAGTACTTC
CDR3: CASSFRRDSSYEQYF
size: once
V: TRBV7-7
D: TRBD1
length: 15
J: TRBJ2-7

DNA: TGTGCCAGCAGCTTATACGGCGGTAGCAATCAGCCCCAGCATTTT
CDR3: CASSLYGGSNQPQHF
size: NA
V: TRBV11-2
D: NA
length: 15
J: TRBJ1-5

DNA: TGTGCCAGCAGTTTATCGAACCAGGGGAATTCACCCCTCCACTTT
CDR3: CASSLSNQGNSPLHF
size: NA
V: TRBV27
D: NA
length: 15
J: TRBJ1-6

DNA: TGTGCCAGCAGCGCCTTCCGGGACATTGCGGCCGGGGAGCTGTTTTTT
CDR3: CASSAFRDIAAGELFF
size: NA
V: TRBV2
D: NA
length: 16
J: TRBJ2-2

DNA: TGTGCCAGCAGCCCCCGACAGGGGAACACTGAAGCTTTCTTT
CDR3: CASSPRQGNTEAFF
size: NA
V: TRBV7-3
D: TRBD1
length: 14
J: TRBJ1-1

DNA: TGTGCCAGCAGCTTAGCGGGAGCAGTGTCCTACAATGAGCAGTTCTTC
CDR3: CASSLAGAVSYNEQFF
size: NA
V: TRBV7-3
D: TRBD2
length: 16
J: TRBJ2-1

DNA: TGTGCCAGCAGTTTAGGACAGGGATATGGTTACGAGCAGTACTTC
CDR3: CASSLGQGYGYEQYF
size: NA
V: TRBV2
D: TRBD1
length: 15
J: TRBJ2-7

DNA: TGTGCCAGTAGTATAGACCGTAATGAAAAACTGTTTTTT
CDR3: CASSIDRNEKLFF
size: once
V: TRBV19
D: NA
length: 13
J: TRBJ1-4

DNA: TGTGCCAGCAGCCAAGGGGCGGGGCAGGGACTTGGGTGCGAGCAGTACTTC
CDR3: CASSQGAGQGLGCEQYF
size: NA
V: TRBV3-1/TRBV3-2
D: NA
length: 17
J: TRBJ2-7

DNA: TGTGCCAGCAGCCTCTCGACTAGCGGTGCGGACGAGCAGTACTTC
CDR3: CASSLSTSGADEQYF
size: NA
V: TRBV3-1/TRBV3-2
D: TRBD2
length: 15
J: TRBJ2-7

DNA: TGTGCCAGCAACCAGGGAGGGTCACCCCTCCACTTT
CDR3: CASNQGGSPLHF
size: NA
V: TRBV11-2
D: NA
length: 12
J: TRBJ1-6

DNA: TGTGCCAGCAGCGAGGGACTAGCGCAGTACGAGCAGTACTTC
CDR3: CASSEGLAQYEQYF
size: NA
V: TRBV9
D: TRBD2
length: 14
J: TRBJ2-7

DNA: TGTGCCGGAGGGACAGCAGCCCCCGGGGAGCTGTTTTTT
CDR3: CAGGTAAPGELFF
size: NA
V: TRBV28
D: NA
length: 13
J: TRBJ2-2

DNA: TGTGCCAGCAGTAAGAAGGGACAGCAGAACACTGAAGCTTTCTTT
CDR3: CASSKKGQQNTEAFF
size: NA
V: TRBV27
D: TRBD1
length: 15
J: TRBJ1-1

DNA: TGTGCCAGTAGTATAATGGGACTAGCGGATACCTACGAGCAGTACTTC
CDR3: CASSIMGLADTYEQYF
size: NA
V: TRBV19
D: TRBD2
length: 16
J: TRBJ2-7

DNA: TGTGCCAGCAGTGAAGCCTTGGGGGAGGGGACCGGGGAGCTGTTTTTT
CDR3: CASSEALGEGTGELFF
size: NA
V: TRBV6-1
D: TRBD2
length: 16
J: TRBJ2-2

DNA: TGCAGTGCTATTAATGGAAACACCATATATTTT
CDR3: CSAINGNTIYF
size: NA
V: TRBV20-1
D: NA
length: 11
J: TRBJ1-3

DNA: TGTGCCAGTGCAGACCAATCGGGTACAGATACGCAGTATTTT
CDR3: CASADQSGTDTQYF
size: NA
V: TRBV19
D: NA
length: 14
J: TRBJ2-3

DNA: TGTGCCAGCAGCACGGGGACAGGCTCTGGAAACACCATATATTTT
CDR3: CASSTGTGSGNTIYF
size: NA
V: TRBV9
D: TRBD1
length: 15
J: TRBJ1-3

DNA: TGTGCCAGCAGTTTAGGACTAGCGGGGTACACAGATACGCAGTATTTT
CDR3: CASSLGLAGYTDTQYF
size: NA
V: TRBV28
D: TRBD2
length: 16
J: TRBJ2-3

DNA: TGTGCCAGCAGTGATACAGGACAGGGGGTTCTGGGTACTGAAGCTTTCTTT
CDR3: CASSDTGQGVLGTEAFF
size: NA
V: TRBV2
D: TRBD1
length: 17
J: TRBJ1-1

DNA: TGTGCCAGCGGGGACAGGGGTAGCAATCAGCCCCAGCATTTT
CDR3: CASGDRGSNQPQHF
size: NA
V: TRBV27
D: TRBD1
length: 14
J: TRBJ1-5

DNA: TGCAGCGTGGACAGGGTCGGGGGCACTGAAGCTTTCTTT
CDR3: CSVDRVGGTEAFF
size: NA
V: TRBV29-1
D: TRBD1
length: 13
J: TRBJ1-1

DNA: TGTGCCAGCAGTTACACCGGGACAGGGGAGCGTCGAGAGACCCAGTACTTC
CDR3: CASSYTGTGERRETQYF
size: NA
V: TRBV6-2/TRBV6-3
D: TRBD1
length: 17
J: TRBJ2-5

DNA: TGTGCCAGTACCCCATTGGCGGGGAAGGGAGTTAATTCACCCCTCCACTTT
CDR3: CASTPLAGKGVNSPLHF
size: NA
V: TRBV19
D: NA
length: 17
J: TRBJ1-6

DNA: TGTGCCACCTCTTTTTCTCCGGGACAGGGCAACTATGGCTACACCTTC
CDR3: CATSFSPGQGNYGYTF
size: once
V: TRBV10-3
D: TRBD1
length: 16
J: TRBJ1-2